A single T cell receptor beta chain is shown here with its context. Its antigen has not been determined. No much larger clone is present one base from it, and per-base qualities are unavailable. RNA was extracted using the RNeasy kit, and roughly 0.45 to 1 microgram was reverse transcribed with random hexamers. The immunoSEQ multiplex PCR assay, which covers 54 Vbeta and 13 Jbeta segments, was used to amplify TCR beta CDR3 regions. To correct PCR amplification bias, a synthetic template baseline was used for both primer optimization and computational correction. Regarding the original processing steps: Reads were assigned to V, D and J genes according to IMGT and analyzed in immunoSEQ Analyzer, with only productive sequences retained. To calculate clonality, Shannon entropy was normalized by log2 of the number of productive unique sequences and then subtracted from one. For each patient and control, public and private clones were evaluated among the 100 most prevalent clones. Clones were defined as Susac-specific when absent from the healthy and MS cohorts, from fewer than 1,200 published viral clones and from other ImmuneACCESS disease sequences. The raw public reads went through TCRdb reprocessing: fastp at Q25, MiXCR clone calling, in-frame beta chains kept. Rows are combined by CDR3 protein, so each entry shows the most common genes and DNA. Clone size and V and J calls follow TCRdb, not the original study. The sample table holds about 200,000 distinct CDR3 sequences, of which over 85% were seen once. The top ten clones comprise less than 0.11% of the sample.

CDR1 and CDR2, per the germline V gene, are MGHRA and YSYEKL. The CDR3 spans 14 residues, from the cysteine through the phenylalanine. Kept here is only the CDR3 DNA, which spans 42 bases and is read in frame from base 1. V loses 6 bases, J loses 8 bases, and the germline ends lie 17 bases apart. This sample stems from a study of CD8 T cells in Susac syndrome (dated by TCRdb to the late 2010s). General notes on the study: Repertoire sequencing was used to test whether CD8+ T cell activation and differentiation in Susac syndrome was antigen driven. The paper's findings and limits, for the study overall: The TCR sequencing and HLA analysis was acknowledged to have included a relatively small number of individuals.

Peripheral blood CD8+ and CD4+ T cells from healthy donors, Susac syndrome patients and multiple sclerosis patients were profiled using high-throughput TCR beta sequencing. Healthy donors were age- and sex-matched controls. Bulk CD8+ and CD4+ T cells were purified by magnetic negative isolation, whereas CD8+ TEMRA cells were enriched by FACS. Blood was collected in EDTA tubes and processed within 24 hours, with PBMCs isolated through density gradient centrifugation. PBMCs intended for TCR sequencing were cryopreserved in liquid nitrogen and thawed later in a water bath at 37 degrees C. Purity of sorted or isolated CD4+, CD8+ and CD8+ TEMRA cells was at least 90%.

The sample comprised CD4+ T cells from PBMCs. The rearrangement joined TRBV4-1 to TRBJ2-4; perhaps TRBD2 is the D gene, with 6 bases matching. This clonotype was obtained from a human donor in good health. The CDR3 region has the sequence CASRDWGGEDIQYF. The nucleotides read TGCGCCAGCAGAGACTGGGGCGGGGAAGACATTCAGTACTTC.